This T cell receptor beta chain was recorded in a study of shared clonotypes between healthy human individuals. Overall study: Three CD4 naive, three CD4 memory, two CD8 naive and one CD8 memory plate were used per donor. Study-wide results and caveats: Naive subsets generally exceeded memory subsets in estimated richness.

The authors divided CD4+ cells into CD45RA+ naive and CD45RA-negative memory subsets. CDR3 length: 13 residues. V lost 4 bases, J lost 8 bases, and 11 bases lay in between. Germline CDR1 MNHNY, CDR2 SVGAGI (reference sequence). Regarding this clone: Its specificity is not known.

Sequenced by immunoSEQ multiplex PCR; TCRdb stores in-frame clones only, minus some. The table shows 1.6 million or so clones, with more than 95% occurring only once. Sequencing used naive CD4+ T cells sorted from blood. Subset here: CD45RA+ positively selected. The V call is TRBV6-6, the J call TRBJ1-4; a possible D gene is TRBD1 (6 bases). This sequence originates from a man aged 25-45 years in good health. Written as DNA, the CDR3 is TGTGCCAGCAGTTTTGCAGGGGCCGAAAAACTGTTTTTT. It yields the protein CASSFAGAEKLFF.